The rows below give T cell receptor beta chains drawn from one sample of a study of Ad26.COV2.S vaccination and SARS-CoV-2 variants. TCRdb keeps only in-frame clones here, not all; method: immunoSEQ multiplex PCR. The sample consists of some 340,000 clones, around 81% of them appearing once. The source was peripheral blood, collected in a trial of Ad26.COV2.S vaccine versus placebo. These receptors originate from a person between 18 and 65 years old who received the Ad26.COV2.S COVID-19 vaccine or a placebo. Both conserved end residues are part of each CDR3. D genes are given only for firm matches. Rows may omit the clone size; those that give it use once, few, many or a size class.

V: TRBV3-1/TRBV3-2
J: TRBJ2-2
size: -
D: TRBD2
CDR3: CASGTSGGLTGELFF
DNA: TGTGCCAGCGGGACTAGCGGGGGGCTCACCGGGGAGCTGTTTTTT

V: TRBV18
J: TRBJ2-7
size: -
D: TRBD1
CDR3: CASSGTGGFNSVLGEQYF
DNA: TGTGCCAGCTCGGGGACAGGGGGCTTCAATAGTGTATTAGGCGAGCAGTACTTC

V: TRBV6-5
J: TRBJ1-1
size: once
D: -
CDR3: CASSILSTEAFF
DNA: TGTGCCAGCAGTATACTAAGCACTGAAGCTTTCTTT

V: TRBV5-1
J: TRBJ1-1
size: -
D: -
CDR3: CASSSYRNTEAFF
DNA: TGCGCCAGCAGCTCGTACCGTAACACTGAAGCTTTCTTT

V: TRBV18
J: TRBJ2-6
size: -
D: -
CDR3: CASSPSFSGANVLTF
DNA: TGTGCCAGCTCACCATCCTTTTCTGGGGCCAACGTCCTGACTTTC

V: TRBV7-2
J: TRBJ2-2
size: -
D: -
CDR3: CASSLGQNTGELFF
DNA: TGTGCCAGCAGCTTGGGCCAGAACACCGGGGAGCTGTTTTTT

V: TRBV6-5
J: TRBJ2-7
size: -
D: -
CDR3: CASSPGRIYEQYF
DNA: TGTGCCAGCAGCCCGGGACGGATCTACGAGCAGTACTTC

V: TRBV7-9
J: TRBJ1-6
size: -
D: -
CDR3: CASSPDTNSPLHF
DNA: TGTGCCAGCAGCCCGGATACTAATTCACCCCTCCACTTT

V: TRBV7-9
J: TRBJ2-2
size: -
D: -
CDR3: CASSLVRDDGTGELFF
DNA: TGTGCCAGCAGCTTAGTTCGTGACGACGGCACCGGGGAGCTGTTTTTT

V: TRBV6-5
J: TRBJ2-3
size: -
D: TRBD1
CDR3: CATQGRVTDTQYF
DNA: TGTGCAACACAGGGGCGGGTCACAGATACGCAGTATTTT

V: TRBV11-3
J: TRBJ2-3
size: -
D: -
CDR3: CASSQGPTDTQYF
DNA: TGTGCCAGCAGTCAGGGACCTACAGATACGCAGTATTTT

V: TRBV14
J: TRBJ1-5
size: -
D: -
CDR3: CASCPLADSNQPQHF
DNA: TGTGCCAGCTGTCCCCTGGCGGATAGCAATCAGCCCCAGCATTTT

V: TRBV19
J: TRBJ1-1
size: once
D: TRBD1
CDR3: CASSRQGETNTEAFF
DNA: TGTGCCAGTAGTCGACAGGGGGAGACGAACACTGAAGCTTTCTTT

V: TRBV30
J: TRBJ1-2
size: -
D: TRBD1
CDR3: CAWSVRPQGGSGYTF
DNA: TGTGCCTGGAGTGTCCGCCCACAGGGGGGGTCTGGCTACACCTTC

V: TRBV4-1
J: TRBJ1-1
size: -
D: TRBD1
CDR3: CASSHRQGVDTEAFF
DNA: TGCGCCAGCAGCCATAGACAGGGGGTAGACACTGAAGCTTTCTTT

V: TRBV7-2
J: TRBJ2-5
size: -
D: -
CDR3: CASSLGLRETQYF
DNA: TGTGCCAGCAGCTTGGGACTCAGAGAGACCCAGTACTTC

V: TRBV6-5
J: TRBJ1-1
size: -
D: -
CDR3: CASSYSNRMNTEAFF
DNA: TGTGCCAGCAGTTACTCCAACAGGATGAACACTGAAGCTTTCTTT

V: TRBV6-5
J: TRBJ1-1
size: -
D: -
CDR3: CASSYSGGLSGEAFF
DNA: TGTGCCAGCAGTTACAGTGGGGGCCTGAGTGGTGAAGCTTTCTTT

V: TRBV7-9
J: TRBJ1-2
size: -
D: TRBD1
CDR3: CASSLGTGGAWGYTF
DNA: TGTGCCAGCAGCTTGGGGACAGGGGGCGCGTGGGGCTACACCTTC

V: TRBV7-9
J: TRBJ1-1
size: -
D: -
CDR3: CASSLEGAEAFF
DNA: TGTGCCAGCAGCTTAGAGGGGGCTGAAGCTTTCTTT

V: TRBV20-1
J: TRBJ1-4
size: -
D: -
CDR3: CSASRQNEKLFF
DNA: TGCAGTGCTAGTCGACAGAATGAAAAACTGTTTTTT

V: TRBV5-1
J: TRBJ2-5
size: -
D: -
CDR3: CASSLSVKETQYF
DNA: TGCGCCAGCAGCCTTAGCGTTAAAGAGACCCAGTACTTC

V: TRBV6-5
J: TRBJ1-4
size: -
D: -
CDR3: CASSLGGRTEKLFF
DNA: TGTGCCAGCAGTTTAGGGGGTCGAACTGAAAAACTGTTTTTT

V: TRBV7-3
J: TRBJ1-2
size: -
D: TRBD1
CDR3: CASSPPDRVGYVSYTF
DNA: TGTGCCAGCAGCCCACCGGACAGGGTCGGGTATGTTAGCTACACCTTC

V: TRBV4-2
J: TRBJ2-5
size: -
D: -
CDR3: CASSRDSQETQYF
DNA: TGTGCCAGCAGCCGAGACTCGCAAGAGACCCAGTACTTC

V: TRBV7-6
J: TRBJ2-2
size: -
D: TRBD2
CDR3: CASKTSGGPNTGELFF
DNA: TGTGCCAGCAAGACTAGCGGGGGGCCGAACACCGGGGAGCTGTTTTTT

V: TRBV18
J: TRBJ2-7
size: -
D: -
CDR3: CASSRENSYEQYF
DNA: TGTGCCAGCTCGCGGGAAAACTCCTACGAGCAGTACTTC

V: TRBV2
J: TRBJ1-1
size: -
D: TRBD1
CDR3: CASSEFAGQTMNTEAFF
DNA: TGTGCCAGCAGTGAATTTGCGGGACAGACAATGAACACTGAAGCTTTCTTT

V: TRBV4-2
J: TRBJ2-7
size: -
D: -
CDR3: CASTGDTPHEQYF
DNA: TGTGCCAGCACCGGGGACACCCCCCACGAGCAGTACTTC

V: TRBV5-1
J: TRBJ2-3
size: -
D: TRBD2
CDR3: CASHEGRLAGTDTQYF
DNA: TGCGCCAGCCACGAGGGGCGACTAGCGGGCACAGATACGCAGTATTTT